This T cell receptor beta chain was profiled in a study of blood T cell repertoires in COVID-19. Clones were read by immunoSEQ multiplex PCR, and TCRdb kept only the in-frame ones, dropping some. This table holds some 340,000 clones, under 85% found once. The receptor comes from a woman aged 45 to 65 who had recovered from COVID-19. Sequencing was carried out using PBMCs or T cells enriched from blood (not recorded which).

DNA for the CDR3: TGTGCCAGCAGCCCCCGGGACAGGGGGCACGGCTACACCTTC. Protein: CASSPRDRGHGYTF. This chain connects TRBV5-6 to TRBJ1-2; 12 nucleotides align to TRBD1. The CDR3 has 14 residues. Trimming took 4 bases from V and 8 from J; bases not matched to a gene: 6. In germline, CDR1 is SGHDT, CDR2 YYEEEE.